These 19 T cell receptor beta chains share one sample of origin, sequenced in a study of blood T cell repertoires in COVID-19. Some clones are missing from TCRdb's copy, which holds only in-frame ones; the method was immunoSEQ multiplex PCR. Of under 100,000 clones in the sample, 70% to 90% were seen once. The material sequenced was peripheral blood. These TCRs come from a human donor in a cohort sampled during active COVID-19.

J is TRBJ2-2 and V is TRBV7-8; TRBD2 matches 7 bases. CDR1 SGHVS and CDR2 FQNEAQ come from the germline V gene. The CDR3 loop spans 16 amino acids. Germline trimming cut 1 base from V and 4 bases from J; bases unmatched to any gene: 6. CDR3 bases: TGTGCCAGCAGCTTAGTCTGGGGGGGTGGCACCGGGGAGCTGTTTTTT. This codes for CASSLVWGGGTGELFF. Full variable domain (rest looked up from reference TRBV7-8 and TRBJ2-2): GAGVSQSPRYKVAKRGQDVALRCDPISGHVSLFWYQQALGQGPEFLTYFQNEAQLDKSGLPSDRFFAERPEGSVSTLKIQRTQQEDSAVYLCASSLVWGGGTGELFFGEGSRLTVL.

Turning to this clone: The junction shows a germline mismatch at one end, possibly a read error. The V and J genes are TRBV9 and TRBJ2-1, with D possibly matching TRBD2 (6 bases). The V gene's germline CDR1 is SGDLS and CDR2 YYNGEE. The CDR3 totals 16 residues. CDR3 loop: CASSLPVGGSSNEQFF. CDR3 in DNA: TGTGCCAGCAGCCTCCCCGTGGGGGGTTCCTCCAATGAGCAGTTCTTC.

The chain is built from TRBV4-1 and TRBJ2-7; the D gene is possibly TRBD1 (5 bases). V was shortened by 4 bases and J by 2 bases, with 15 bases between the two germline ends. The CDR3 has 15 residues. CDR1 and CDR2 (germline): MGHRA, YSYEKL. Here the CDR3 DNA reads TGCGCCAGCAGCCTACTCGGACACACGCCCTACGAGCAGTACTTC. Translation: CASSLLGHTPYEQYF.

The rearrangement joins TRBV21-1 to TRBJ2-1; TRBD1, the D gene given by the table, was not confirmed from the DNA. TRBV21-1 is a documented pseudogene. The CDR3 extends over 16 amino acids. DNA of the CDR3: TGTGCCAGCAGCAAAAATTTCGGGCAGGGTTACAATGAGCAGTTCTTC. This translates into CASSKNFGQGYNEQFF.

This clone has just one count. The rearrangement links TRBV11-2 to TRBJ2-7, with a possible D match to TRBD1 (6 bases). This CDR3 spans 15 amino acids. Trimming removed 4 bases at V and 2 bases at J, with 15 bases between. Germline CDR1 SGHAT, CDR2 FQNNGV. The CDR3 is CASSSRDNLAYEQYF. For the CDR3, the DNA is TGTGCCAGCAGCTCTCGGGACAACCTGGCCTACGAGCAGTACTTC. The full variable domain, in which reference TRBV11-2 and TRBJ2-7 provide the parts outside the CDR3, is EAGVAQSPRYKIIEKRQSVAFWCNPISGHATLYWYQQILGQGPKLLIQFQNNGVVDDSQLPKDRFSAERLKGVDSTLKIQPAKLEDSAVYLCASSSRDNLAYEQYFGPGTRLTVT.

The rearrangement uses TRBV19 and TRBJ1-1; 9 positions match TRBD1. Germline CDR1 reads LNHDA; CDR2 reads SQIVND (reference sequence). V shed 6 bases and J 0 bases; nucleotides not matched to a gene: 8. This CDR3 has 16 amino acids. The chain's CDR3 is CASRGNRGQVNTEAFF. CDR3 nucleotide sequence: TGTGCCAGTAGGGGTAACAGGGGGCAAGTGAACACTGAAGCTTTCTTT.

This clone was seen a single time. The V call is TRBV6-2 or TRBV6-3, the J call TRBJ1-4, with a tentative D call TRBD1 (6 bases). Germline CDR1 is MNHEY and CDR2 is SVGEGT. CDR3 length: 15 amino acids. V was pared by 3 bases and J by 4 bases, with 12 bases between. The CDR3 DNA follows: TGTGCCAGCAGTTATTCAGGGGCGGTTAATGAAAAACTGTTTTTT. Translating gives CASSYSGAVNEKLFF.

The V gene is TRBV30, the J gene TRBJ2-3; 16 bases agree with TRBD2. Trimming removed 0 bases from V and 6 bases from J; junction bases left unmatched: 9. Germline CDR1 GTSNPN, CDR2 SVGIG (reference sequence). This CDR3 spans 18 amino acids. CDR3 sequence: CAWSVVGLAGGRRDTQYF. In DNA form, the CDR3 reads TGTGCCTGGAGTGTAGTGGGACTAGCGGGGGGGCGAAGGGATACGCAGTATTTT.

The chain recombines TRBV7-9 with TRBJ2-3, with D possibly being TRBD1 (7 bases). The V gene's germline CDR1 is SEHNR and CDR2 FQNEAQ (reference sequence). Between the trimmed V and J ends, which lost 1 base and 13 bases, there was a span of 15 bases. CDR3 length: 13 amino acids. CDR3 sequence (DNA): TGTGCCAGCAGCTTAGGGGCCACCAGGGGGGAGTATTTT. Translated, it gives CASSLGATRGEYF.

V gene TRBV29-1 combines with J gene TRBJ1-5, with D perhaps TRBD1 (5 bases). The CDR3 consists of 13 residues. V gave up 6 bases and J gave up 2 bases, with 11 bases separating them. Germline values: CDR1 SQVTM, CDR2 ANQGSEA. DNA for the CDR3: TGCAGCGTCGCGGGGGGAGGCAATCAGCCCCAGCATTTT. It codes for CSVAGGGNQPQHF.

The chain recombines TRBV29-1 with TRBJ2-1; 11 nucleotides match TRBD2. V trimming: 8 bases; J trimming: 6 bases; junction bases outside the gene matches: 3. In germline, CDR1 is SQVTM, CDR2 ANQGSEA. CDR3 length: 12 residues. CDR3 amino acids: CSYSGGGNEQFF. CDR3 sequence (DNA): TGCAGCTATAGCGGGGGGGGCAATGAGCAGTTCTTC.

This clone was picked up one time. The chain is built from TRBV12-3 or TRBV12-4 and TRBJ2-7; 9 bases match TRBD1. This CDR3 is built from 13 residues. Germline trimming cut 4 bases from V and 4 bases from J; bases unmatched to any gene: 2. This CDR3 reads CASSYGQGYEQYF. CDR3 DNA: TGTGCCAGCAGTTACGGACAGGGGTACGAGCAGTACTTC.

This chain joins TRBV5-1 and TRBJ2-5, with 12 bases matching TRBD1. The germline gives CDR1 SGHRS, CDR2 YFSETQ. Trimming at V came to 3 bases and at J to 4 bases, leaving 1 base not matched to a gene. The CDR3 covers 14 residues. CDR3 coding DNA: TGCGCCAGCAGCTCGGGACAGGGGGCAGAGACCCAGTACTTC. Its protein product is CASSSGQGAETQYF.

This chain uses TRBV5-1 with TRBJ2-2, with D possibly TRBD2 on 5 matching bases. Germline-derived CDR1 and CDR2 are SGHRS and YFSETQ. This CDR3 is built from 15 residues. V was trimmed by 0 bases and J by 13 bases, leaving 19 bases between them. The CDR3 region has the DNA TGCGCCAGCAGCTTGGCGGGCGTCGGTTCGGGGTGGCTGTTTTTT. Encoded protein: CASSLAGVGSGWLFF.

The V and J genes are TRBV5-1 and TRBJ2-5; 9 bases map to TRBD1. CDR3 length: 15 amino acids. Germline CDR1 is SGHRS and CDR2 is YFSETQ. V lost 5 bases to trimming and J lost 5 bases; unmatched junction nucleotides: 10. The CDR3 DNA sequence: TGCGCCAGCAGTCCCCGACAGGGGGTAGGCGAGACCCAGTACTTC. This codes for CASSPRQGVGETQYF.

The chain is built from TRBV6-1 and TRBJ2-3; 9 bases are a match to TRBD1. This CDR3 is built from 16 residues. Germline V gives CDR1 MNHNS, CDR2 SASEGT. Germline trimming cut 3 bases from V and 4 bases from J; bases unmatched to any gene: 8. Here the CDR3 reads CASSDGGQGVSDTQYF. DNA of the CDR3: TGTGCCAGCAGTGATGGGGGACAGGGAGTCTCAGATACGCAGTATTTT.

This chain connects TRBV11-3 to TRBJ2-2; tentative D call: TRBD1 (5 bases). The ends were cut back, 5 bases at V and 1 base at J, with 8 bases in the middle. CDR1 and CDR2 from the germline V gene are SGHNT and YENEEA. The CDR3 consists of 14 residues. This CDR3 reads CASSPQGNTGELFF. For the CDR3, the DNA is TGTGCCAGCAGCCCTCAGGGGAACACCGGGGAGCTGTTTTTT. Full variable domain (outside the CDR3, taken from reference TRBV11-3 and TRBJ2-2): EAGVVQSPRYKIIEKKQPVAFWCNPISGHNTLYWYLQNLGQGPELLIRYENEEAVDDSQLPKDRFSAERLKGVDSTLKIQPAELGDSAVYLCASSPQGNTGELFFGEGSRLTVL.

The sample holds one count of this clone. The rearrangement links TRBV6-5 to TRBJ1-2; 8 nucleotides align to TRBD1. The CDR3 contains 14 residues. Losses at the gene ends were 5 bases for V and 7 bases for J; bases not matched to a gene: 9. Germline CDR1 MNHEY, CDR2 SVGAGI. CDR3 in amino acids: CASSPRGPSGGYTF. DNA of the CDR3: TGTGCCAGCAGTCCCAGGGGGCCCTCGGGTGGCTACACCTTC.

J is TRBJ1-1 and V is TRBV28, with D unclear. The germline gives CDR1 MDHEN, CDR2 SYDVKM. The CDR3 sequence is 13 residues long. Trimming shortened V by 6 bases and J by 1 base, and 9 bases separated the two germline ends. The CDR3 DNA reads as TGTGCCAGCAGGCCGACTAGGAACACTGAAGCTTTCTTT. Its protein is CASRPTRNTEAFF. The complete variable domain, with remaining parts taken from reference TRBV28 and TRBJ1-1, reads DVKVTQSSRYLVKRTGEKVFLECVQDMDHENMFWYRQDPGLGLRLIYFSYDVKMKEKGDIPEGYSVSREKKERFSLILESASTNQTSMYLCASRPTRNTEAFFGQGTRLTVV.